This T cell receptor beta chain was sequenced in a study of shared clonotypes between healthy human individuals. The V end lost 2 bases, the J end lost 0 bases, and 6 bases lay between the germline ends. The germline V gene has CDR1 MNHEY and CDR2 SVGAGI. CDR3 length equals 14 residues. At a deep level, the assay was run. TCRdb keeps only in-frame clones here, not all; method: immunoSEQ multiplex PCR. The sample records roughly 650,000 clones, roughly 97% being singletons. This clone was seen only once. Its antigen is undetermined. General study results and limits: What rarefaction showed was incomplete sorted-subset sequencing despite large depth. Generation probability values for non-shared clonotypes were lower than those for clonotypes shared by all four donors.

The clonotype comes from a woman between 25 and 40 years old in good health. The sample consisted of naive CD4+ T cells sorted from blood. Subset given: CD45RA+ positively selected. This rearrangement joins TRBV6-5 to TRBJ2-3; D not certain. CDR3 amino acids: CASSYDQSTDTQYF. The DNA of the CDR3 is TGTGCCAGCAGTTACGACCAGAGCACAGATACGCAGTATTTT.